A single sample is the source of the 25 T cell receptor beta chains below, sequenced in a study of T-cell memory formation after mild COVID-19. Each CDR3 protein is one row after TCRdb ran MiXCR on the 5' RACE reads. Of about 430,000 distinct CDR3 sequences in the sample, 20% to 30% were seen once. Sequencing was carried out using PBMCs or a T cell subset sorted from them (not recorded which). Every receptor here comes from an adult woman who had mild COVID-19 (a few samples of this study predate the infection). Cell type and time point are not known.

This clonotype has a count of ten or more. The rearrangement joins TRBV7-9 to TRBJ1-2; no firm D call. V dropped 2 bases and J dropped 4 bases, with 5 bases sitting between them. Germline lookup yields CDR1 SEHNR and CDR2 FQNEAQ (reference sequence). The CDR3 spans 12 residues. The chain's CDR3 is CASSLRVYGYTF. Written as DNA, the CDR3 is TGTGCCAGCAGCTTACGCGTCTATGGCTACACCTTC.

This clonotype was observed a few times. The rearrangement uses TRBV5-1 and TRBJ1-1; 9 nucleotides line up with TRBD1. The CDR3 consists of 15 residues. With V trimmed by 1 base and J by 5 bases, 6 bases remained unmatched. Germline V gene sequence: CDR1 SGHRS, CDR2 YFSETQ. As DNA, the CDR3 is TGCGCCAGCAGCTTGCCGGGGACAGGGCTGACTGAAGCTTTCTTT. Protein: CASSLPGTGLTEAFF. The full variable domain, in which reference TRBV5-1 and TRBJ1-1 provide the parts outside the CDR3, is KAGVTQTPRYLIKTRGQQVTLSCSPISGHRSVSWYQQTPGQGLQFLFEYFSETQRNKGNFPGRFSGRQFSNSRSEMNVSTLELGDSALYLCASSLPGTGLTEAFFGQGTRLTVV.

This rearrangement joins TRBV5-5 to TRBJ1-1; D is unclear. This CDR3 has 12 residues. The germline V and J ends were trimmed by 4 bases and 6 bases, with 10 bases remaining between them. Germline V gene lookup returns CDR1 SGHKS and CDR2 YYEKEE (reference sequence). Here the CDR3 DNA reads TGTGCCAGCAGCCGACGTGAGGCTGAAGCTTTCTTT. Translation gives CASSRREAEAFF.

The V call is TRBV20-1, the J call TRBJ2-5; 8 bases map to TRBD2. V lost 5 bases and J lost 4; bases outside the gene matches: 9. The CDR3 loop spans 14 amino acids. Looked up from germline, CDR1 is DFQATT and CDR2 is SNEGSKA (reference sequence). The chain's CDR3 is CSAGSQAGVETQYF. DNA for the CDR3: TGCAGTGCTGGCTCGCAAGCGGGGGTAGAGACCCAGTACTTC.

The chain's CDR3 is CASSLVRQTIMNTEAFF. CDR3 DNA sequence: TGTGCCAGCAGCTTAGTCCGCCAGACCATCATGAACACTGAAGCTTTCTTT. The V and J genes are TRBV7-9 and TRBJ1-1; D remains ambiguous. V lost 1 base, J lost 0 bases, and 15 bases lay in between. Germline V gives CDR1 SEHNR, CDR2 FQNEAQ (reference sequence). The CDR3 is 17 residues long.

This clonotype was detected a few times. The V and J genes are TRBV5-5 and TRBJ2-7, with D maybe TRBD2 (6 bases). The length of the CDR3 is 15 residues. Per the germline V gene, CDR1 is SGHKS and CDR2 is YYEKEE (reference sequence). Trimming pared 4 bases from V and 2 bases from J, leaving 16 bases between. This CDR3 reads CASSPGRGGPYEQYF. CDR3 in DNA: TGTGCCAGCAGCCCCGGCCGGGGAGGACCCTACGAGCAGTACTTC. The full variable domain, in which reference TRBV5-5 and TRBJ2-7 provide the parts outside the CDR3, is DAGVTQSPTHLIKTRGQQVTLRCSPISGHKSVSWYQQVLGQGPQFIFQYYEKEERGRGNFPDRFSARQFPNYSSELNVNALLLGDSALYLCASSPGRGGPYEQYFGPGTRLTVT.

V usage is TRBV12-3 or TRBV12-4 and J usage is TRBJ2-7; possibly TRBD1 or TRBD2 for D (7 bases each). CDR3 length: 11 amino acids. The V gene lost 8 bases and the J gene lost 7 bases, with 12 bases spanning the gap. The CDR3 coding sequence is TGTGCCAGCGGCAGGGGGGGAGAGCAGTACTTC. Translation gives CASGRGGEQYF.

The table lists this clonotype with a few counts. The CDR3 reads CSVAGRMNTEAFF. Written as DNA, the CDR3 is TGCAGCGTGGCAGGGAGGATGAACACTGAAGCTTTCTTT. The gene calls are TRBV29-1 and TRBJ1-1; weak D call: TRBD1 (5 bases). Germline V gives CDR1 SQVTM, CDR2 ANQGSEA. The CDR3 covers 13 residues. V lost 6 bases and J lost 0, with 11 bases in between.

The V and J genes are TRBV15 and TRBJ2-5; the match to TRBD1 covers 11 bases. CDR1 and CDR2 from the germline V gene are LNHNV and YYDKDF (reference sequence). The CDR3 sequence is 15 residues long. The ends lost 5 bases at V and 3 bases at J; junction bases unmatched: 5. CDR3 sequence: CATSGGQGGEETQYF. The CDR3, as DNA: TGTGCCACCAGCGGGGGACAGGGGGGTGAAGAGACCCAGTACTTC.

V usage is TRBV15 and J usage is TRBJ2-1; TRBD2 aligns across 13 bases. The ends lost 3 bases at V and 14 bases at J; junction bases unmatched: 19. CDR3 length: 18 residues. Per the germline V gene, CDR1 is LNHNV and CDR2 is YYDKDF (reference sequence). CDR3 amino acids: CATSSETYPTSGGPPEFF. CDR3 DNA: TGTGCCACCAGCAGCGAAACGTATCCGACTAGCGGGGGGCCGCCGGAGTTCTTC.

The gene calls are TRBV7-6 and TRBJ2-5, with 7 bases aligning to TRBD2. CDR3 length: 14 residues. CDR1 and CDR2 from the germline V gene are SGHVS and FNYEAQ. The V gene end was trimmed by 5 bases and the J gene end by 3 bases; junction bases not matched to a gene: 6. CDR3 nucleotide sequence: TGTGCCAGCAGCGCGACGGCGGGGGAAGAGACCCAGTACTTC. It is translated as CASSATAGEETQYF. The full variable domain, completed using reference TRBV7-6 and TRBJ2-5, is GAGVSQSPRYKVTKRGQDVALRCDPISGHVSLYWYRQALGQGPEFLTYFNYEAQQDKSGLPNDRFSAERPEGSISTLTIQRTEQRDSAMYRCASSATAGEETQYFGPGTRLLVL.

V is TRBV7-2 and J is TRBJ1-2, with 7 bases matching TRBD1. This CDR3 spans 13 amino acids. Trimming removed 5 bases from V and 7 bases from J; junction bases left unmatched: 7. Germline CDR1 and CDR2: SGHTA and FQGNSA. The CDR3 here is CASSERTGRGYTF. CDR3 nucleotide sequence: TGTGCCAGCAGCGAGCGGACAGGCCGTGGCTACACCTTC.

There are a few counts of this clonotype. The V gene is TRBV24-1, the J gene TRBJ2-2; D gene unclear. Germline V CDR1 and CDR2: KGHDR, SFDVKD. V was trimmed by 3 bases and J by 3 bases, leaving 4 bases between them. The CDR3 is 13 amino acids. CDR3 residues: CATSDGYTGELFF. CDR3 DNA sequence: TGTGCCACCAGTGATGGGTACACCGGGGAGCTGTTTTTT.

The CDR3 loop is CASSPLHGPLYEQYF. The CDR3 DNA is TGCGCCAGCAGCCCCCTACACGGACCCCTCTACGAGCAGTACTTC. This rearrangement joins TRBV4-3 to TRBJ2-7; D not resolved. The V gene lost 4 bases and the J gene lost 3 bases, with 16 bases spanning the gap. CDR3 length equals 15 residues. CDR1 is LGHNA and CDR2 is YSLEER in the germline V gene.

This clonotype was observed a handful of times. The rearrangement links TRBV4-1 to TRBJ2-2; D remains unclear. V shed 5 bases and J shed 7 bases, with 14 bases lying between them. Germline V gene data show CDR1 as MGHRA and CDR2 as YSYEKL. The CDR3 is 14 amino acids. The CDR3 DNA is TGCGCCAGCAGCGCCTCGTGGACCGACGGGGAGCTGTTTTTT. It encodes CASSASWTDGELFF.

This clonotype has only a few counts. The chain recombines TRBV29-1 with TRBJ2-1; TRBD1 matches at 9 bases. V lost 0 bases, J lost 4 bases, and 7 bases stayed unmatched. CDR3 length equals 16 residues. CDR1 and CDR2 from the germline V gene are SQVTM and ANQGSEA. The CDR3 nucleotides read TGCAGCGTTGAAGATGTAGGGACAGGGTTTTACAATGAGCAGTTCTTC. Its protein product is CSVEDVGTGFYNEQFF.

The table lists this clonotype with a few counts. The chain uses TRBV7-9 and TRBJ1-3; D not certain. The V gene lost 5 bases and the J gene lost 1 base, with 9 bases spanning the gap. The germline V gene encodes CDR1 SEHNR and CDR2 FQNEAQ (reference sequence). The CDR3 has 14 amino acids. CDR3 DNA sequence: TGTGCCAGCAGCCTGAGTACGTCTGGAAACACCATATATTTT. Translating it yields CASSLSTSGNTIYF. Complete variable domain (other parts from reference TRBV7-9 and TRBJ1-3): DTGVSQNPRHKITKRGQNVTFRCDPISEHNRLYWYRQTLGQGPEFLTYFQNEAQLEKSRLLSDRFSAERPKGSFSTLEIQRTEQGDSAMYLCASSLSTSGNTIYFGEGSWLTVV.

The chain employs TRBV10-3 and TRBJ2-7; TRBD1 agrees at 8 bases. The germline V gene has CDR1 ENHRY and CDR2 SYGVKD. The CDR3 extends over 15 amino acids. Trimming took 3 bases from V and 3 from J; bases not matched to a gene: 7. The CDR3 protein is CAISEGQGRIYEQYF. The CDR3 DNA reads as TGTGCCATCAGTGAAGGACAGGGAAGGATCTACGAGCAGTACTTC.

The V call is TRBV29-1, the J call TRBJ2-7, with TRBD1 identical over 7 bases. The V and J ends lost 6 bases and 0 bases, in that order; junction bases with no gene match: 5. The CDR3 extends over 13 amino acids. Germline assignment: CDR1 SQVTM and CDR2 ANQGSEA. CDR3 amino acids: CSVDRLSSYEQYF. The CDR3, as DNA: TGCAGCGTGGACAGGCTGAGCTCCTACGAGCAGTACTTC.

J is TRBJ2-7 and V is TRBV6-2 or TRBV6-3; D possibly corresponds to TRBD2 (6 bases). Trimming removed 4 bases from V and 3 bases from J, with 13 bases in between. The CDR3 covers 14 residues. Germline V gene lookup returns CDR1 MNHEY and CDR2 SVGEGT. The CDR3 DNA reads TGTGCCAGCAGTTGGAGGACTAATAACTACGAGCAGTACTTC. This encodes CASSWRTNNYEQYF.

This rearrangement joins TRBV12-3 or TRBV12-4 to TRBJ2-3; 16 nucleotides agree with TRBD2. V dropped 4 bases and J dropped 4; count of bases not matched to a gene: 8. This CDR3 region has 18 residues. In DNA, the CDR3 is TGTGCCAGCAGTTCCGCCGGGACTAGCGGGAGGGGCCCAGATACGCAGTATTTT. Translating gives CASSSAGTSGRGPDTQYF.

This clonotype came up a few times. J is TRBJ1-2 and V is TRBV19; perhaps TRBD1 as D (6 bases). The CDR3 consists of 14 residues. The V end was cut by 1 base, the J end by 7 bases, with 13 bases between. Germline-derived CDR1 and CDR2 are LNHDA and SQIVND (reference sequence). This chain's CDR3 is CASSIAGGATGYTF. Written as DNA, the CDR3 is TGTGCCAGTAGTATAGCGGGGGGCGCGACTGGCTACACCTTC.

This clonotype was observed many times. The chain uses TRBV27 and TRBJ1-2; TRBD1 is a possible D gene (6 bases). Per germline, CDR1 MNHEY and CDR2 SMNVEV (reference sequence). CDR3 size: 13 residues. Trimming cost V 4 bases and J 8 bases, with 14 bases left between them. CDR3 in amino acids: CASSSAGAGGYTF. As DNA, the CDR3 is TGTGCCAGCAGTTCCGCAGGGGCGGGGGGCTACACCTTC.

This clonotype has only a few counts. V is TRBV12-3 or TRBV12-4 and J is TRBJ2-7; 7 positions match TRBD1. This CDR3 is 13 amino acids long. Unmatched junction bases numbered 4, after V lost 6 bases and J lost 2 bases. The CDR3 region has the DNA TGTGCCAGCAGGGCGACAGGGACCTACGAGCAGTACTTC. As protein: CASRATGTYEQYF.

This clonotype was counted between two and nine times. The V call is TRBV10-3, the J call TRBJ2-7; D not resolved. The CDR3 extends over 15 amino acids. Germline CDR1 ENHRY, CDR2 SYGVKD. V shed 3 bases and J shed 2 bases, with 14 bases lying between them. The CDR3 loop reads CAISDLAVGTYEQYF. The CDR3 region has the DNA TGTGCCATCAGTGATTTGGCCGTAGGGACCTACGAGCAGTACTTC.